The clone carrying this TCR beta chain came up a few times. No antigen is known for it. As to treatment: oral pan-JAK inhibitor, 5-10 mg twice daily. Specimens obtained from alopecia areata patients comprised lesional scalp punch biopsies and peripheral blood. This sample is drawn from a study of CD8+ T cells in alopecia areata. Whole-study findings and limits: Scalp sample sequencing also detects resident alphabeta T cells of normal skin. Scalp clonality and expanded CD8+ clones among the top 100 fell significantly with tofacitinib.

The germline V gene encodes CDR1 GTSNPN and CDR2 SVGIG (reference sequence). V lost 3 bases and J lost 8; bases outside the gene matches: 10. The CDR3 sequence is 14 residues long. As the sequencing template, cDNA was produced by extracting RNA and reverse transcribing it. Repertoires were generated with immunoSEQ multiplex PCR, while TCRdb's copy carries only in-frame clones and drops some. Of fewer than 250,000 clones in the sample, around two fifths were seen once. The J gene is TRBJ1-2, the V gene TRBV30, with 9 bases that match TRBD1. Specimen: CD4+ T cells sorted from blood, collected at approximately week 30, from a patient treated with tofacitinib. This receptor was obtained from a human donor with alopecia areata. DNA of the CDR3: TGTGCCTGGAGGTCACAGGGGGCGGCCGCCGGCTACACCTTC. It specifies CAWRSQGAAAGYTF. Supplemented by reference TRBV30 and TRBJ1-2, the full variable domain reads SQTIHQWPATLVQPVGSPLSLECTVEGTSNPNLYWYRQAAGRGLQLLFYSVGIGQISSEVPQNLSASRPQDRQFILSSKKLLLSDSGFYLCAWRSQGAAAGYTFGSGTRLTVV.